Listed below are T cell receptor beta chains from one sample, sequenced in a study of response to subunit inactivated influenza vaccine. Via MiXCR, TCRdb re-called the RT-PCR reads, giving one row per CDR3 protein. Altogether 600,000 to 850,000 distinct CDR3 sequences are present, 11% to 15% being singletons, with the ten largest covering approximately 7.6%. Here the sequenced sample was PBMCs from blood, taken about 14 days before vaccination. All receptors come from a man between 50 and 59 years old who received an inactivated influenza vaccine. The CDR3 runs from the conserved cysteine through the conserved F or W. Each record gives: J gene, V gene, D gene, clone size, CDR3 protein, CDR3 DNA. D genes are given only for firm matches. Some rows have no size entry. The others give once, few or many, or a class for an expanded clone.

J: TRBJ1-2
V: TRBV20-1
D: -
size: few
CDR3: CSARDRDTSYGYTF
DNA: TGCAGTGCTAGAGACCGGGACACCAGCTATGGCTACACCTTC

J: TRBJ2-3
V: TRBV12-3/TRBV12-4
D: TRBD2
size: -
CDR3: CASSFILATYTDTQYF
DNA: TGTGCCAGCAGTTTTATACTAGCGACGTACACAGATACGCAGTATTTT

J: TRBJ1-3
V: TRBV5-1
D: -
size: -
CDR3: CASSLGSGYGDTIYF
DNA: TGCGCCAGCAGCTTGGGTTCCGGCTATGGGGACACCATATATTTT

J: TRBJ1-1
V: TRBV4-1
D: -
size: many
CDR3: CASSRGTPGSEAFF
DNA: TGCGCCAGCAGCCGCGGTACCCCCGGGTCTGAAGCTTTCTTT

J: TRBJ1-2
V: TRBV12-3/TRBV12-4
D: -
size: -
CDR3: CASTDFLTAIYGYTF
DNA: TGTGCCAGCACCGACTTTTTGACAGCGATCTATGGCTACACCTTC

J: TRBJ2-1
V: TRBV25-1
D: -
size: few
CDR3: CASSSRGRMAYNEQFF
DNA: TGTGCCAGCAGTTCTCGTGGGAGAATGGCCTACAATGAGCAGTTCTTC

J: TRBJ2-1
V: TRBV20-1
D: TRBD2
size: few
CDR3: CSARGGTSGNEQFF
DNA: TGCAGTGCTAGAGGAGGGACTAGCGGGAATGAGCAGTTCTTC

J: TRBJ2-5
V: TRBV7-9
D: -
size: few
CDR3: CASSLAETTQETQYF
DNA: TGTGCCAGCAGCTTAGCGGAGACGACACAAGAGACCCAGTACTTC

J: TRBJ2-7
V: TRBV28
D: TRBD2
size: -
CDR3: CASSRPSGRAYEQYF
DNA: TGTGCCAGCAGCAGACCTAGCGGGAGGGCCTACGAGCAGTACTTC

J: TRBJ2-7
V: TRBV20-1
D: TRBD2
size: once
CDR3: CSARGGTSGSPAEQYF
DNA: TGCAGTGCTAGAGGCGGGACTAGCGGGAGCCCCGCCGAGCAGTACTTC

J: TRBJ2-7
V: TRBV5-8
D: -
size: -
CDR3: CASSIRTVRYEQYF
DNA: TGTGCCAGCAGCATTCGAACCGTCCGCTACGAGCAGTACTTC

J: TRBJ2-1
V: TRBV11-3
D: TRBD2
size: -
CDR3: CASSSREGNEQFF
DNA: TGTGCCAGCAGCTCCCGGGAGGGCAATGAGCAGTTCTTC

J: TRBJ1-5
V: TRBV6-1
D: TRBD1
size: few
CDR3: CASTREQGGVQPQHF
DNA: TGTGCCAGCACCAGGGAGCAGGGGGGGGTTCAGCCCCAGCATTTT

J: TRBJ2-1
V: TRBV27
D: -
size: -
CDR3: CASSFEAGEQFF
DNA: TGTGCCAGCAGTTTTGAAGCGGGTGAGCAGTTCTTC

J: TRBJ1-2
V: TRBV12-3/TRBV12-4
D: TRBD1
size: few
CDR3: CASSFSPDRASGYTF
DNA: TGTGCCAGCAGTTTTTCCCCGGACAGGGCGTCTGGCTACACCTTC

J: TRBJ2-3
V: TRBV7-6
D: -
size: few
CDR3: CASSLWQSTDTQYF
DNA: TGTGCCAGCAGCTTATGGCAGAGCACAGATACGCAGTATTTT

J: TRBJ2-2
V: TRBV7-9
D: -
size: -
CDR3: CASSFRVANTGELFF
DNA: TGTGCCAGCAGCTTCAGGGTGGCGAACACCGGGGAGCTGTTTTTT

J: TRBJ2-7
V: TRBV18
D: TRBD2
size: -
CDR3: CASSGRTSGIPTSVEQYF
DNA: TGTGCCAGCTCAGGCCGGACTAGCGGGATCCCGACTTCCGTGGAGCAGTACTTC

J: TRBJ2-5
V: TRBV5-1
D: -
size: many
CDR3: CASSTGIQETQYF
DNA: TGCGCCAGCAGCACAGGGATCCAAGAGACCCAGTACTTC

J: TRBJ1-2
V: TRBV5-1
D: -
size: -
CDR3: CASSHPTTGYGYTF
DNA: TGCGCCAGCAGTCATCCGACAACGGGCTATGGCTACACCTTC

J: TRBJ1-2
V: TRBV11-2
D: TRBD1
size: few
CDR3: CASSSDRAYYGYTF
DNA: TGTGCCAGCAGCTCAGACAGGGCATACTATGGCTACACCTTC

J: TRBJ2-5
V: TRBV20-1
D: -
size: -
CDR3: CSAYTSLNRETQYF
DNA: TGCAGTGCCTACACTAGCTTGAATCGGGAGACCCAGTACTTC

J: TRBJ1-2
V: TRBV12-3/TRBV12-4
D: -
size: many
CDR3: CASSLGLYYGYTF
DNA: TGTGCCAGCAGTTTAGGCTTATACTATGGCTACACCTTC

J: TRBJ2-1
V: TRBV11-2
D: -
size: many
CDR3: CASSLQPYNEQFF
DNA: TGTGCCAGCAGCTTACAGCCCTACAATGAGCAGTTCTTC

J: TRBJ2-1
V: TRBV9
D: TRBD2
size: few
CDR3: CASSVGTGGVNEQFF
DNA: TGTGCCAGCAGCGTAGGTACGGGAGGAGTCAATGAGCAGTTCTTC

J: TRBJ2-1
V: TRBV7-6
D: -
size: -
CDR3: CASSLQGQHRDNEQFF
DNA: TGTGCCAGCAGCTTACAAGGACAGCATAGAGACAATGAGCAGTTCTTC

J: TRBJ2-3
V: TRBV12-3/TRBV12-4
D: -
size: many
CDR3: CASSLAGGTPDTQYF
DNA: TGTGCCAGCAGTTTAGCCGGGGGCACCCCAGATACGCAGTATTTT

J: TRBJ2-1
V: TRBV14
D: -
size: -
CDR3: CASSQVSGLLDHNEQFF
DNA: TGTGCCAGCAGCCAAGTATCGGGGCTGCTGGATCACAATGAGCAGTTCTTC

J: TRBJ2-7
V: TRBV6-5
D: -
size: -
CDR3: CASSYSVRGLSYEQYF
DNA: TGTGCCAGCAGTTACTCAGTTCGTGGGCTCTCCTACGAGCAGTACTTC

J: TRBJ2-7
V: TRBV20-1
D: -
size: many
CDR3: CSARGGVSSTPSYEQYF
DNA: TGCAGTGCTAGGGGGGGCGTTAGCAGCACACCCTCCTACGAGCAGTACTTC

J: TRBJ2-6
V: TRBV7-2
D: TRBD1
size: few
CDR3: CASWVINRGSGANVLTF
DNA: TGTGCCAGCTGGGTCATAAACAGGGGAAGTGGGGCCAACGTCCTGACTTTC

J: TRBJ2-1
V: TRBV28
D: -
size: few
CDR3: CASSLSQGVSNEQFF
DNA: TGTGCCAGCAGTCTTAGCCAAGGGGTGTCCAATGAGCAGTTCTTC

J: TRBJ1-1
V: TRBV9
D: -
size: few
CDR3: CASSVGVSHSAFF
DNA: TGTGCCAGCAGCGTAGGGGTTTCTCACTCGGCTTTCTTT

J: TRBJ2-1
V: TRBV20-1
D: -
size: -
CDR3: CSAHPGLPREFF
DNA: TGCAGTGCTCACCCGGGACTCCCAAGGGAGTTCTTC

J: TRBJ1-2
V: TRBV12-3/TRBV12-4
D: -
size: few
CDR3: CASSSTRDYGYTF
DNA: TGTGCCAGCAGCTCAACGAGGGACTATGGCTACACCTTC

J: TRBJ2-7
V: TRBV29-1
D: TRBD1
size: -
CDR3: CSVPGTGAHEQYF
DNA: TGCAGCGTTCCCGGGACAGGGGCCCACGAGCAGTACTTC

J: TRBJ2-6
V: TRBV5-1
D: -
size: few
CDR3: CASSHVTGANVLTF
DNA: TGCGCCAGCAGCCACGTAACCGGGGCCAACGTCCTGACTTTC

J: TRBJ2-7
V: TRBV6-1
D: -
size: -
CDR3: CASSSLTGRYEQYF
DNA: TGTGCCAGCAGCTCACTGACGGGGCGCTACGAGCAGTACTTC

J: TRBJ1-1
V: TRBV29-1
D: TRBD1
size: few
CDR3: CSVEVVSWTGRNTEAFF
DNA: TGCAGCGTTGAAGTGGTAAGTTGGACAGGGAGGAACACTGAAGCTTTCTTT

J: TRBJ2-6
V: TRBV27
D: -
size: -
CDR3: CASSFEGPDYSGANVLTF
DNA: TGTGCCAGCAGTTTCGAGGGGCCAGACTATTCTGGGGCCAACGTCCTGACTTTC

J: TRBJ2-5
V: TRBV6-5
D: -
size: few
CDR3: CASSYGREEETQYF
DNA: TGTGCCAGCAGTTATGGACGGGAAGAAGAGACCCAGTACTTC

J: TRBJ2-2
V: TRBV6-2/TRBV6-3
D: -
size: -
CDR3: CASSYSKFSGLSNTGELFF
DNA: TGTGCCAGCAGTTACTCGAAGTTTTCCGGACTCTCTAATACCGGGGAGCTGTTTTTT

J: TRBJ2-7
V: TRBV6-1
D: TRBD2
size: -
CDR3: CASSQGLAGSVSSYEQYF
DNA: TGTGCCAGCAGTCAGGGACTAGCGGGCTCCGTTAGCTCCTACGAGCAGTACTTC

J: TRBJ2-3
V: TRBV7-9
D: -
size: -
CDR3: CASSSGPSPADTQYF
DNA: TGTGCCAGCAGCTCCGGGCCCTCCCCAGCAGATACGCAGTATTTT

J: TRBJ2-5
V: TRBV7-8
D: TRBD2
size: -
CDR3: CASSLMRTSGKETQYF
DNA: TGTGCCAGCAGCTTAATGAGGACTAGCGGCAAAGAGACCCAGTACTTC

J: TRBJ2-5
V: TRBV29-1
D: -
size: -
CDR3: CSVAPSGMETQYF
DNA: TGCAGCGTTGCCCCCTCGGGGATGGAGACCCAGTACTTC

J: TRBJ2-3
V: TRBV20-1
D: -
size: many
CDR3: CSASWDSRGDTQYF
DNA: TGCAGTGCTAGTTGGGACTCTCGTGGGGATACGCAGTATTTT

J: TRBJ2-7
V: TRBV9
D: -
size: -
CDR3: CASSVGGEFSLYEQYF
DNA: TGTGCCAGCAGCGTAGGCGGCGAGTTCTCCCTCTACGAGCAGTACTTC

J: TRBJ2-2
V: TRBV24-1
D: TRBD1
size: few
CDR3: CATSRQGGTGELFF
DNA: TGTGCCACCAGCCGACAGGGTGGCACCGGGGAGCTGTTTTTT

J: TRBJ1-2
V: TRBV5-1
D: TRBD1
size: few
CDR3: CASSSTGQRYGYTF
DNA: TGCGCCAGCAGCTCGACAGGGCAGCGGTATGGCTACACCTTC

J: TRBJ2-2
V: TRBV6-1
D: TRBD1
size: -
CDR3: CASSARGGANTGELFF
DNA: TGTGCCAGCAGTGCGCGAGGGGGCGCGAACACCGGGGAGCTGTTTTTT

J: TRBJ1-2
V: TRBV12-3/TRBV12-4
D: TRBD1
size: few
CDR3: CASSLEITGDGYTF
DNA: TGTGCCAGCAGTTTAGAAATTACAGGGGATGGCTACACCTTC